Listed below are T cell receptor beta chains from one sample, sequenced in a study of blood T cells in healthy people across ages. One entry per CDR3 protein, called by TCRdb with MiXCR from the 5' RACE reads. Of 900,000 to 950,000 distinct CDR3 sequences in the sample, about 27% are singletons; the top ten hold about 10%. These sequences were also reported in another study, on T cells of mothers and their children.

Input material: blood. The receptors were gathered from a woman between 40 and 55 years old in good health. Each CDR3 is given with its conserved first and last residue. The D gene is left open where the match is weak. The size of a clone is reported for some rows only, either as once, few or many, or as a class for expanded clones.

>TRBJ1-5|TRBV7-9|-|-
TGTGCCAGCAGCTTTGGGACAAGGGATCAGCCCCAGCATTTT
CASSFGTRDQPQHF
>TRBJ2-7|TRBV5-1|-|TRBD1
TGCGCCAGCAAGGGACAGGCGCACTACGAGCAGTACTTC
CASKGQAHYEQYF
>TRBJ2-5|TRBV3-1|few|TRBD1
TGTGCCAGCAGCCAAGTAGGGACAGGGAGAGAGACCCAGTACTTC
CASSQVGTGRETQYF
>TRBJ2-7|TRBV7-9|few|TRBD2
TGTGCCAGCAGCTGGGGAGCGGGGCGCCCCTACGAGCAGTACTTC
CASSWGAGRPYEQYF
>TRBJ2-7|TRBV6-1|-|-
TGTGCCAGCGCCTATCCCGGATGGCACGAGCAGTACTTC
CASAYPGWHEQYF
>TRBJ2-3|TRBV7-9|-|-
TGTGCCAGCAGCCCAAGAGTCACCACAGATACGCAGTATTTT
CASSPRVTTDTQYF
>TRBJ2-4|TRBV27|-|-
TGTGCCAGCAGTCTAGCAGGGGTTTGGGGCATTCAGTACTTC
CASSLAGVWGIQYF
>TRBJ2-7|TRBV6-2/TRBV6-3|-|-
TGTGCCAGCAGCGCTCCAGAGCGACCCAGCTACGAGCAGTACTTC
CASSAPERPSYEQYF
>TRBJ1-2|TRBV29-1|many|TRBD1
TGCAGCGTTGAACTCTGGACAGGGAATGGCTACACCTTC
CSVELWTGNGYTF
>TRBJ1-1|TRBV4-2|-|-
TGTGCCAGCAGCCAAGAGGAACAGGCGAACACTGAAGCTTTCTTT
CASSQEEQANTEAFF
>TRBJ1-2|TRBV14|many|-
TGTGCCAGCAGCCAAGGGGGTGATTATGGCTACACCTTC
CASSQGGDYGYTF
>TRBJ2-2|TRBV6-5|-|-
TGTGCCAGCAGTTACTTAACTCTCGCCGGGGAGCTGTTTTTT
CASSYLTLAGELFF
>TRBJ1-4|TRBV7-9|-|-
TGTGCCAGCAGCTCGGAATCTGCAACTAATGAAAAACTGTTTTTT
CASSSESATNEKLFF
>TRBJ2-4|TRBV10-3|few|-
TGTGCCATCACCTACTCTCTACCGGAGCCTCAGTACTTC
CAITYSLPEPQYF
>TRBJ2-5|TRBV18|-|-
TGTGCCAGCTCACCAGAGAGGGGATCGGGTTGGGAGCAGTACTTC
CASSPERGSGWEQYF
>TRBJ2-5|TRBV10-3|few|-
TGTGCCATCAGTGTCCGTGGGCCTCGAGAGACCCAGTACTTC
CAISVRGPRETQYF
>TRBJ2-5|TRBV7-6|many|-
TGTGCCAGCAGCTTAGAAAAGTGGTCTGAGACCCAGTACTTC
CASSLEKWSETQYF
>TRBJ2-3|TRBV28|-|TRBD2
TGTGCCAGCAGTTTGGGGGGGAATGTGGGTACGCAGTATTTT
CASSLGGNVGTQYF
>TRBJ1-5|TRBV2|few|-
TGTGCCAGCAGTGCCCGGGCTCGCGGAGGTCAGCCCCAGCATTTT
CASSARARGGQPQHF